The 30 T cell receptor beta chains in this list originate from one sample, sequenced in a study of human T cells and chemical hapten exposure. Documented time point: patch test 1, 2 weeks after DPC sensitization. Treatment indicated: therapeutic diphenylcyclopropenone sensitization with weekly scalp DPC. TCRdb passed the RACE reads through MiXCR, listing each CDR3 protein once. Of approximately 350,000 distinct CDR3 sequences in the sample, approximately 6.9% are singletons; the top ten hold around 8.4%. Sequenced material: whole blood, taken in connection with sensitization to the hapten diphenylcyclopropenone (DPC). The receptor source for this set is a woman between 18 and 29 years old with alopecia areata. Some clones in this sample may be carry-over from other donors' samples.

This clonotype was counted between two and nine times. This chain uses TRBV11-3 with TRBJ2-3, with TRBD2 matching 10 bases. Germline CDR1 is SGHNT and CDR2 is YENEEA. The junction had 16 bases not matched to a gene; V was cut back by 5 bases and J by 5 bases. This CDR3 is 18 amino acids long. The CDR3 DNA sequence: TGTGCCAGCAGCCCCGGCGGAAAGCGGGGGGGCCGAGGAGATACGCAGTATTTT. It specifies CASSPGGKRGGRGDTQYF.

This clonotype was detected many times. V gene TRBV7-3 combines with J gene TRBJ2-1; D gene ambiguous. Looked up from germline, CDR1 is SGHTA and CDR2 is FQGTGA. V lost 11 bases and J 0 bases, leaving 14 bases between the germline ends. This CDR3 is 14 amino acids long. As DNA, the CDR3 is TGTGCCCCCCAGACACAGCGCTCCTACAATGAGCAGTTCTTC. Translation: CAPQTQRSYNEQFF.

This clonotype was seen repeatedly, ten times or more. The chain carries TRBV10-2 and TRBJ2-3, with 10 bases fitting TRBD1. Trimming at V came to 6 bases and at J to 8 bases, leaving 2 bases not matched to a gene. Germline CDR1 and CDR2: WSHSY and SAAADI. The CDR3 covers 12 residues. DNA for the CDR3: TGCGCCAGCAGCGGGGACAGGGGTACGCAGTATTTT. This sequence encodes CASSGDRGTQYF.

The chain uses TRBV28 and TRBJ2-7; D not resolved. Trimming pared 2 bases from V and 6 bases from J, leaving 8 bases between. The CDR3 has 12 residues. The germline V gene has CDR1 MDHEN and CDR2 SYDVKM. The chain's CDR3 is CASSLGFPEQYF. The DNA of the CDR3 is TGTGCCAGCAGTTTAGGATTTCCCGAGCAGTACTTC.

This clonotype was recorded a few times. The genes are TRBV11-1 and TRBJ2-1; possible D gene TRBD1, 5 bases. V was pared by 0 bases and J by 8 bases, with 11 bases between. The CDR3 contains 14 residues. The V gene's germline CDR1 is SGHAT and CDR2 FQDESV (reference sequence). CDR3 sequence (DNA): TGTGCCAGCAGCTTAGCTAGGCAGGGCTATGAGCAGTTCTTC. It codes for CASSLARQGYEQFF. The whole variable domain, remainder taken from reference TRBV11-1 and TRBJ2-1, is EAEVAQSPRYKITEKSQAVAFWCDPISGHATLYWYRQILGQGPELLVQFQDESVVDDSQLPKDRFSAERLKGVDSTLKIQPAELGDSAMYLCASSLARQGYEQFFGPGTRLTVL.

This clonotype was seen more than once but under ten times. The rearrangement uses TRBV6-2 or TRBV6-3 and TRBJ1-1; no reliable D call. Trimming took off 2 bases at V and 2 bases at J, with 6 bases between the two ends. The CDR3 covers 13 residues. CDR1 MNHEY and CDR2 SVGEGT come from the germline V gene. As DNA, the CDR3 is TGTGCCAGCAGTTACATGGTTAACACTGAAGCTTTCTTT. Translating gives CASSYMVNTEAFF.

The V gene is TRBV12-3 or TRBV12-4, the J gene TRBJ1-2; possible D gene TRBD1, 5 bases. The CDR3 contains 12 residues. Trimming cost V 6 bases and J 8 bases, with 13 bases left between them. Here the CDR3 reads CASRGTYGGYTF. CDR3 DNA: TGTGCCAGCAGGGGGACCTATGGAGGCTACACCTTC.

This clonotype has more than one count but fewer than ten. The chain combines TRBV7-9 with TRBJ1-1, with D hard to call. The length of the CDR3 is 13 residues. The ends were cut back, 3 bases at V and 3 bases at J, with 8 bases in the middle. Per the germline V gene, CDR1 is SEHNR and CDR2 is FQNEAQ (reference sequence). CDR3 nucleotides: TGTGCCAGCAGCTTCACGGCCCACACTGAAGCTTTCTTT. It translates to CASSFTAHTEAFF.

This clonotype was observed a few times. The gene calls are TRBV7-2 and TRBJ2-3, with TRBD1 as a possible D gene (7 bases). Trimming removed 4 bases at V and 1 base at J, with 12 bases between. This CDR3 comprises 15 residues. The germline V gene encodes CDR1 SGHTA and CDR2 FQGNSA. The CDR3 DNA sequence: TGTGCCAGCAGCTCAGGGGGGCTGGGCACAGATACGCAGTATTTT. Translation gives CASSSGGLGTDTQYF.

This clonotype was observed a few times. The gene calls are TRBV7-2 and TRBJ2-7; 7 bases agree with TRBD1. CDR1 is SGHTA, CDR2 FQGNSA, per germline. The length of the CDR3 is 16 residues. The junction had 13 bases not matched to a gene; V was cut back by 4 bases and J by 4 bases. The CDR3 here is CASSSATTGRIYEQYF. Written as DNA, the CDR3 is TGTGCCAGCAGCTCCGCCACGACAGGGCGTATTTACGAGCAGTACTTC.

The V call is TRBV12-3 or TRBV12-4, the J call TRBJ2-3; perhaps TRBD2 as D (6 bases). Trimming pared 8 bases from V and 2 bases from J, leaving 11 bases between. This CDR3 contains 13 residues. CDR3 nucleotides: TGTGCCAGCCCGGGACTCAACACAGATACGCAGTATTTT. Protein product: CASPGLNTDTQYF.

This clonotype was found a few times. This chain links TRBV5-1 with TRBJ2-3; D remains unclear. Trimming stripped 1 base from V and 5 bases from J, with 5 bases between. This CDR3 has 12 amino acids. Germline CDR1 and CDR2: SGHRS and YFSETQ. This chain's CDR3 is CASSLRKDTQYF. The CDR3 nucleotides read TGCGCCAGCAGCTTGAGAAAAGATACGCAGTATTTT.

This clonotype was observed a handful of times. The chain employs TRBV11-2 and TRBJ2-7, with D tentatively TRBD2 (5 bases). Germline V gene data show CDR1 as SGHAT and CDR2 as FQNNGV. The V end was cut by 3 bases, the J end by 6 bases, with 12 bases between. This CDR3 has 13 amino acids. CDR3 loop: CASSLVRRSEQYF. CDR3 bases: TGTGCCAGCAGCTTGGTGAGGAGGTCCGAGCAGTACTTC.

Note on this clonotype: It may be a read error: a sequence one base away is much more abundant. This sequence joins TRBV12-3 or TRBV12-4 and TRBJ1-1; D call uncertain. Trimming removed 1 base at V and 4 bases at J, with 7 bases between. The CDR3 covers 13 residues. CDR3 in DNA: TGTGCCAGCAGTTTAGAAGGGCCCACTGAAGCTTTCTTT. Translating gives CASSLEGPTEAFF.

There are many counts of this clonotype. The chain is built from TRBV10-3 and TRBJ2-3; 11 bases agree with TRBD2. The CDR3 runs to 19 residues. Germline CDR1 and CDR2: ENHRY and SYGVKD. J gave up 2 bases and V 6 bases, and 16 bases lay outside the gene matches. The CDR3 DNA reads as TGTGCCATCAGGGGGACTAGCGGAACCCACCCCTCAATCACAGATACGCAGTATTTT. Its protein product is CAIRGTSGTHPSITDTQYF.

This clonotype was seen more than once but under ten times. The CDR3 region has the DNA TGTGCCAGCAGCTACAACCCCGGCGCCTACGAGCAGTACTTC. It encodes CASSYNPGAYEQYF. The J gene is TRBJ2-7, the V gene TRBV7-2; D is unclear. Trimming shortened V by 4 bases and J by 2 bases, and 12 bases separated the two germline ends. This CDR3 comprises 14 residues. CDR1 and CDR2 (germline): SGHTA, FQGNSA. Combining the CDR3 with reference TRBV7-2 and TRBJ2-7 gives the whole variable domain GAGVSQSPSNKVTEKGKDVELRCDPISGHTALYWYRQSLGQGLEFLIYFQGNSAPDKSGLPSDRFSAERTGGSVSTLTIQRTQQEDSAVYLCASSYNPGAYEQYFGPGTRLTVT.

This chain links TRBV11-3 with TRBJ1-1; the D gene is possibly TRBD1 (5 bases). The CDR3 totals 18 residues. V was clipped by 5 bases and J by 0 bases, with 22 bases between them. Germline CDR1 reads SGHNT; CDR2 reads YENEEA. In DNA form, the CDR3 reads TGTGCCAGCAGCCGGGACCTGAAGAAGTGGAGTATGAACACTGAAGCTTTCTTT. It is translated as CASSRDLKKWSMNTEAFF.

Many counts were recorded for this clonotype. In DNA form, the CDR3 reads TGTGCCAGCAGTCCCATGATCGTGAACACTGAAGCTTTCTTT. Protein: CASSPMIVNTEAFF. This chain links TRBV28 with TRBJ1-1; the D is unclear. CDR1 and CDR2 (germline): MDHEN, SYDVKM. The CDR3 contains 14 residues. Trimming took off 5 bases at V and 0 bases at J, with 10 bases between the two ends.

The genes are TRBV15 and TRBJ2-7; maybe TRBD1 (6 bases). V lost 0 bases, J lost 0 bases, and 6 bases lay in between. This CDR3 comprises 14 residues. Germline V gives CDR1 LNHNV, CDR2 YYDKDF (reference sequence). CDR3 in amino acids: CATSREQGSYEQYF. CDR3 coding DNA: TGTGCCACCAGCAGAGAACAGGGCTCCTACGAGCAGTACTTC.

This clonotype occurred a few times. The chain uses TRBV5-1 and TRBJ2-2; 7 bases agree with TRBD2. Germline V gives CDR1 SGHRS, CDR2 YFSETQ. J gave up 1 base and V 4 bases, and 10 bases lay outside the gene matches. This CDR3 has 17 amino acids. The CDR3 sequence: CASSMPGASGNTGELFF. The CDR3 DNA is TGCGCCAGCAGCATGCCGGGCGCTAGCGGGAACACCGGGGAGCTGTTTTTT.

The V call is TRBV12-3 or TRBV12-4, the J call TRBJ2-2; 9 bases map to TRBD1. The V segment lost 3 bases and the J segment 5 bases; nucleotides outside the gene matches: 7. This CDR3 comprises 16 residues. DNA of the CDR3: TGTGCCAGCAGTTTTGCAACAGGGGGCAAGACCGGGGAGCTGTTTTTT. Amino acids: CASSFATGGKTGELFF.

The chain carries TRBV6-2 or TRBV6-3 and TRBJ1-5, with D unclear. Germline V gives CDR1 MNHEY, CDR2 SVGEGT. This CDR3 has 13 amino acids. Trimming removed 5 bases from V and 7 bases from J, with 12 bases in between. CDR3 region: CASSTLLWQPQHF. CDR3 sequence (DNA): TGTGCCAGCAGTACCCTCTTATGGCAGCCCCAGCATTTT.

The V call is TRBV28, the J call TRBJ2-2; D unclear. This CDR3 spans 13 amino acids. Germline CDR1 is MDHEN and CDR2 is SYDVKM. With 5 bases removed from V and 4 bases from J, the gap between germline ends came to 8 bases. The CDR3 spells CASSTDTTGELFF. CDR3 coding DNA: TGTGCCAGCAGTACCGACACCACCGGGGAGCTGTTTTTT. The full variable domain, with the rest looked up from reference TRBV28 and TRBJ2-2, is DVKVTQSSRYLVKRTGEKVFLECVQDMDHENMFWYRQDPGLGLRLIYFSYDVKMKEKGDIPEGYSVSREKKERFSLILESASTNQTSMYLCASSTDTTGELFFGEGSRLTVL.

The sample holds many counts of this clonotype. The V and J genes are TRBV7-9 and TRBJ1-1; TRBD1 aligns across 9 bases. CDR3 length: 14 amino acids. Looked up from germline, CDR1 is SEHNR and CDR2 is FQNEAQ (reference sequence). The ends lost 2 bases at V and 6 bases at J; junction bases unmatched: 4. CDR3 sequence reads: CASSLPGQGPEAFF. CDR3 nucleotides: TGTGCCAGCAGCTTACCGGGACAGGGCCCTGAAGCTTTCTTT.

The V gene is TRBV13, the J gene TRBJ1-5, with D possibly being TRBD1 (5 bases). The V end was cut by 5 bases, the J end by 4 bases, with 18 bases between. CDR1 is PRHDT and CDR2 is FYEKMQ in the germline V gene (reference sequence). CDR3 size: 16 residues. CDR3 nucleotide sequence: TGTGCCAGCAGCGCAAACCGGGACGGAGTTAATCAGCCCCAGCATTTT. It specifies CASSANRDGVNQPQHF. Combining the CDR3 with reference TRBV13 and TRBJ1-5 gives the whole variable domain AAGVIQSPRHLIKEKRETATLKCYPIPRHDTVYWYQQGPGQDPQFLISFYEKMQSDKGSIPDRFSAQQFSDYHSELNMSSLELGDSALYFCASSANRDGVNQPQHFGDGTRLSIL.

This clonotype was seen many times. The V gene is TRBV2, the J gene TRBJ1-1, with 7 positions matching TRBD1. The CDR3 spans 14 residues. V lost 6 bases to trimming and J lost 4 bases; unmatched junction nucleotides: 8. CDR1 and CDR2 from the germline V gene are SNHLY and FYNNEI. The DNA of the CDR3 is TGTGCCAGCAGCAAACAGGGGTGGAGCACTGAAGCTTTCTTT. Translated, it gives CASSKQGWSTEAFF.

This clonotype has a count of ten or more. V is TRBV6-2 or TRBV6-3 and J is TRBJ2-3, with D perhaps TRBD1 (6 bases). Germline V gene lookup returns CDR1 MNHEY and CDR2 SVGEGT. This CDR3 is built from 13 residues. The V end was cut by 11 bases, the J end by 4 bases, with 16 bases between. CDR3 coding DNA: TGTGCCGGCAACAGGGACGACTCAGATACGCAGTATTTT. It translates to CAGNRDDSDTQYF.

This clonotype has at least ten counts. The J gene is TRBJ2-5, the V gene TRBV2; D gene unclear. Looked up from germline, CDR1 is SNHLY and CDR2 is FYNNEI. Trimming took off 7 bases at V and 7 bases at J, with 16 bases between the two ends. CDR3 size: 13 residues. DNA of the CDR3: TGTGCCAGCACCCCGAGGAACCTTGGGACCCAGTACTTC. Translated: CASTPRNLGTQYF.

This clonotype appeared a few times. The chain recombines TRBV2 with TRBJ2-7; 9 nucleotides align to TRBD1. This CDR3 is built from 14 residues. Trimming cost V 6 bases and J 4 bases; bases outside gene matches: 7. Germline V gene lookup returns CDR1 SNHLY and CDR2 FYNNEI. CDR3 coding DNA: TGTGCCAGCAGCCCCGGGACAGGGCTATACGAGCAGTACTTC. Translating gives CASSPGTGLYEQYF.

Many counts were recorded for this clonotype. This sequence joins TRBV25-1 and TRBJ1-1; D ambiguous. CDR1 MGHDK and CDR2 SYGVNS come from the germline V gene. The CDR3 spans 12 residues. The V end lost 0 bases, the J end lost 8 bases, and 7 bases lay between the germline ends. CDR3 coding DNA: TGTGCCAGCAGTGAATACACGTACGAAGCTTTCTTT. It yields the protein CASSEYTYEAFF. Full variable domain (remainder filled in from reference TRBV25-1 and TRBJ1-1): EADIYQTPRYLVIGTGKKITLECSQTMGHDKMYWYQQDPGMELHLIHYSYGVNSTEKGDLSSESTVSRIRTEHFPLTLESARPSHTSQYLCASSEYTYEAFFGQGTRLTVV.